These T cell receptor beta chains were read from a single sample in a study of T cells in Graves' hyperthyroidism and ophthalmopathy. Each CDR3 protein gets one entry after TCRdb re-called the multiplex PCR reads with MiXCR. In the table there are around 540,000 distinct CDR3 sequences, about half of which are singletons. The sequenced material came from peripheral blood or thyroid tissue (not recorded which). Source of these receptors: a woman younger than 30 with Graves' hyperthyroidism. Each CDR3 is given with its conserved first and last residue. Each record gives: V gene, J gene, clone size, D gene, CDR3 protein, CDR3 DNA. The D gene is left open where the match is weak. Size tells how often a clone was seen (once, few, many) or the class of an expanded clone, and some rows leave it out.

v_gene: TRBV7-3; j_gene: TRBJ2-5; abundance: .; d_gene: .; CDR3aa: CANPGAAEYQETQYF; CDR3nt: TGTGCTAATCCAGGGGCGGCCGAATACCAAGAGACCCAGTACTTC
v_gene: TRBV24-1; j_gene: TRBJ2-3; abundance: .; d_gene: TRBD2; CDR3aa: CATSDTGLAGTDTQYF; CDR3nt: TGTGCCACCAGTGATACAGGACTAGCGGGAACAGATACGCAGTATTTT
v_gene: TRBV25-1; j_gene: TRBJ2-5; abundance: .; d_gene: .; CDR3aa: CASSGTRTETQYF; CDR3nt: TGTGCCAGCAGCGGGACCAGGACGGAGACCCAGTACTTC
v_gene: TRBV5-4; j_gene: TRBJ2-5; abundance: .; d_gene: TRBD1; CDR3aa: CASSPTPGGQETQYF; CDR3nt: TGTGCCAGCAGCCCAACCCCAGGGGGCCAAGAGACCCAGTACTTC
v_gene: TRBV15; j_gene: TRBJ1-6; abundance: .; d_gene: .; CDR3aa: CATSREVGAGSPLHF; CDR3nt: TGTGCCACCAGCAGAGAAGTAGGGGCAGGCTCACCCCTCCACTTT
v_gene: TRBV7-3; j_gene: TRBJ1-6; abundance: .; d_gene: TRBD1; CDR3aa: CASSYLIGQGGSNSPLHF; CDR3nt: TGTGCCAGCAGTTACCTCATCGGACAGGGCGGCTCTAATTCACCCCTCCACTTT
v_gene: TRBV16; j_gene: TRBJ1-5; abundance: few; d_gene: .; CDR3aa: CASSQSSGNQPQHF; CDR3nt: TGTGCCAGCAGCCAATCGAGTGGGAATCAGCCCCAGCATTTT
v_gene: TRBV12-3/TRBV12-4; j_gene: TRBJ1-2; abundance: .; d_gene: .; CDR3aa: CASSPASLYGYTF; CDR3nt: TGTGCCAGCAGCCCGGCCAGCCTCTATGGCTACACCTTC
v_gene: TRBV11-1; j_gene: TRBJ2-7; abundance: .; d_gene: TRBD2; CDR3aa: CASSSMASGSYEQYF; CDR3nt: TGTGCCAGCAGCTCTATGGCTAGCGGGAGTTACGAGCAGTACTTC
v_gene: TRBV24-1; j_gene: TRBJ1-1; abundance: .; d_gene: .; CDR3aa: CATSERGGEAFF; CDR3nt: TGTGCCACCAGCGAAAGGGGCGGTGAAGCTTTCTTT
v_gene: TRBV7-2; j_gene: TRBJ2-5; abundance: .; d_gene: TRBD2; CDR3aa: CASSSPGLAGRGETQYF; CDR3nt: TGTGCCAGCAGCTCCCCCGGACTAGCGGGAAGGGGAGAGACCCAGTACTTC
v_gene: TRBV4-2; j_gene: TRBJ2-7; abundance: .; d_gene: .; CDR3aa: CASSAGQYNYEQYF; CDR3nt: TGTGCCAGCAGCGCCGGACAGTATAACTACGAGCAGTACTTC
v_gene: TRBV6-1; j_gene: TRBJ2-2; abundance: .; d_gene: .; CDR3aa: CASSRSSGELFF; CDR3nt: TGTGCCAGCAGCCGTTCATCCGGGGAGCTGTTTTTT
v_gene: TRBV2; j_gene: TRBJ2-2; abundance: few; d_gene: .; CDR3aa: CASAARGPLGELFF; CDR3nt: TGTGCCAGCGCGGCCCGCGGACCCCTCGGGGAGCTGTTTTTT
v_gene: TRBV7-8; j_gene: TRBJ1-5; abundance: .; d_gene: .; CDR3aa: CASSVAVNQPQHF; CDR3nt: TGTGCCAGCAGCGTAGCAGTCAATCAGCCCCAGCATTTT
v_gene: TRBV7-9; j_gene: TRBJ1-6; abundance: .; d_gene: TRBD1; CDR3aa: CASSLTGPNDYNSPLHF; CDR3nt: TGTGCCAGCAGCTTGACAGGGCCAAACGATTATAATTCACCCCTCCACTTT
v_gene: TRBV2; j_gene: TRBJ1-6; abundance: many; d_gene: .; CDR3aa: CASSELARGNSPLHF; CDR3nt: TGTGCCAGCAGTGAACTGGCCCGAGGAAATTCACCCCTCCACTTT
v_gene: TRBV7-9; j_gene: TRBJ2-7; abundance: .; d_gene: .; CDR3aa: CASGPSTGSYEQYF; CDR3nt: TGTGCAAGCGGCCCGAGTACAGGGAGCTACGAGCAGTACTTC
v_gene: TRBV6-2/TRBV6-3; j_gene: TRBJ1-2; abundance: .; d_gene: .; CDR3aa: CASAAAYYGYTF; CDR3nt: TGTGCCAGCGCCGCTGCTTACTATGGCTACACCTTC
v_gene: TRBV29-1; j_gene: TRBJ1-1; abundance: .; d_gene: TRBD1; CDR3aa: CSSRGRLNTEAFF; CDR3nt: TGCAGCTCCAGGGGGCGCCTGAACACTGAAGCTTTCTTT
v_gene: TRBV7-3; j_gene: TRBJ2-7; abundance: .; d_gene: TRBD1; CDR3aa: CASSQGGTGIYEQYF; CDR3nt: TGCGCCAGCAGCCAAGGTGGGACAGGGATCTACGAGCAGTACTTC
v_gene: TRBV6-2/TRBV6-3; j_gene: TRBJ1-1; abundance: .; d_gene: .; CDR3aa: CASSYGGREAGAEAFF; CDR3nt: TGTGCCAGCAGTTACGGGGGGCGGGAGGCCGGCGCTGAAGCTTTCTTT
v_gene: TRBV7-9; j_gene: TRBJ2-5; abundance: .; d_gene: .; CDR3aa: CASSLWHGAGETQYF; CDR3nt: TGTGCCAGCAGCTTATGGCACGGCGCCGGGGAGACCCAGTACTTC
v_gene: TRBV2; j_gene: TRBJ1-1; abundance: .; d_gene: .; CDR3aa: CASSERTHNTEAFF; CDR3nt: TGTGCCAGCAGTGAGAGAACCCATAACACTGAAGCTTTCTTT
v_gene: TRBV24-1; j_gene: TRBJ2-3; abundance: .; d_gene: .; CDR3aa: CATSEEGRDTQYF; CDR3nt: TGTGCCACCAGTGAGGAGGGCCGCGATACGCAGTATTTT
v_gene: TRBV10-3; j_gene: TRBJ2-7; abundance: many; d_gene: .; CDR3aa: CAVNSNSAYEQYF; CDR3nt: TGTGCCGTCAATAGCAACTCGGCCTACGAGCAGTACTTC
v_gene: TRBV10-3; j_gene: TRBJ1-6; abundance: .; d_gene: TRBD1; CDR3aa: CAISDPRQGSESPLHF; CDR3nt: TGTGCCATCAGTGATCCGCGACAGGGGAGTGAATCACCCCTCCACTTT
v_gene: TRBV25-1; j_gene: TRBJ1-4; abundance: .; d_gene: TRBD1; CDR3aa: CASSDPTTGVNEKLFF; CDR3nt: TGTGCCAGCAGTGATCCAACGACAGGGGTAAATGAAAAACTGTTTTTT
v_gene: TRBV2; j_gene: TRBJ1-1; abundance: many; d_gene: .; CDR3aa: CASSKFGTNTEAFF; CDR3nt: TGTGCCAGCAGTAAGTTCGGGACGAACACTGAAGCTTTCTTT
v_gene: TRBV7-9; j_gene: TRBJ2-7; abundance: .; d_gene: .; CDR3aa: CASSLGGTGVYEQYF; CDR3nt: TGTGCCAGCAGCCTGGGCGGGACGGGGGTCTACGAGCAGTACTTC
v_gene: TRBV4-1; j_gene: TRBJ1-2; abundance: .; d_gene: TRBD1; CDR3aa: CASSPRDSQANYGYTF; CDR3nt: TGCGCCAGCAGCCCCCGGGACAGTCAAGCTAACTATGGCTACACCTTC
v_gene: TRBV15; j_gene: TRBJ1-4; abundance: once; d_gene: .; CDR3aa: CATSGGTSGKLFF; CDR3nt: TGTGCCACCAGCGGGGGGACTAGCGGGAAACTGTTTTTT
v_gene: TRBV12-3/TRBV12-4; j_gene: TRBJ1-1; abundance: .; d_gene: TRBD1; CDR3aa: CASKGQGMNTEAFF; CDR3nt: TGTGCCAGCAAGGGACAGGGGATGAACACTGAAGCTTTCTTT
v_gene: TRBV5-5; j_gene: TRBJ1-2; abundance: many; d_gene: .; CDR3aa: CASSLGPSSNGYTF; CDR3nt: TGTGCCAGCAGCTTGGGACCCTCGTCCAATGGCTACACCTTC
v_gene: TRBV2; j_gene: TRBJ2-2; abundance: .; d_gene: .; CDR3aa: CASSRYGAGTGELFF; CDR3nt: TGTGCCAGCAGTCGGTACGGGGCGGGCACCGGGGAGCTGTTTTTT
v_gene: TRBV7-9; j_gene: TRBJ2-1; abundance: few; d_gene: .; CDR3aa: CASSPPGHNEQFF; CDR3nt: TGTGCCAGCAGCCCTCCGGGCCACAATGAGCAGTTCTTC
v_gene: TRBV2; j_gene: TRBJ1-1; abundance: .; d_gene: .; CDR3aa: CASSAGLLNTEAFF; CDR3nt: TGTGCCAGCAGCGCGGGACTCTTGAACACTGAAGCTTTCTTT
v_gene: TRBV12-3/TRBV12-4; j_gene: TRBJ1-5; abundance: once; d_gene: .; CDR3aa: CASSLAGQGNFQPQHF; CDR3nt: TGTGCCAGCAGTTTAGCAGGGCAGGGGAATTTTCAGCCCCAGCATTTT
v_gene: TRBV9; j_gene: TRBJ1-2; abundance: few; d_gene: .; CDR3aa: CASSVDFAATAYGYTF; CDR3nt: TGTGCCAGCAGCGTAGACTTCGCGGCGACGGCCTATGGCTACACCTTC
v_gene: TRBV24-1; j_gene: TRBJ1-2; abundance: many; d_gene: .; CDR3aa: CATSDGDYGYTF; CDR3nt: TGTGCCACCAGTGACGGGGACTATGGCTACACCTTC
v_gene: TRBV29-1; j_gene: TRBJ1-6; abundance: many; d_gene: TRBD1; CDR3aa: CSVATGGVSPLHF; CDR3nt: TGCAGCGTTGCGACAGGGGGAGTATCACCCCTCCACTTT
v_gene: TRBV30; j_gene: TRBJ1-5; abundance: .; d_gene: .; CDR3aa: CAWSVQDNQPQHF; CDR3nt: TGTGCCTGGAGTGTACAGGACAATCAGCCCCAGCATTTT
v_gene: TRBV18; j_gene: TRBJ1-4; abundance: .; d_gene: .; CDR3aa: CASSPPTGEDLNEKLFF; CDR3nt: TGTGCCAGCTCACCACCCACGGGGGAGGACCTGAATGAAAAACTGTTTTTT
v_gene: TRBV7-9; j_gene: TRBJ1-1; abundance: .; d_gene: .; CDR3aa: CASSPIRGPTEAFF; CDR3nt: TGTGCCAGCAGCCCAATACGGGGGCCCACTGAAGCTTTCTTT
v_gene: TRBV15; j_gene: TRBJ1-2; abundance: .; d_gene: .; CDR3aa: CATSSEGGYGYTF; CDR3nt: TGTGCCACCAGCAGTGAGGGGGGCTATGGCTACACCTTC
v_gene: TRBV7-2; j_gene: TRBJ2-7; abundance: few; d_gene: .; CDR3aa: CASSPNVGYEQYF; CDR3nt: TGTGCCAGCAGCCCCAACGTTGGCTACGAGCAGTACTTC